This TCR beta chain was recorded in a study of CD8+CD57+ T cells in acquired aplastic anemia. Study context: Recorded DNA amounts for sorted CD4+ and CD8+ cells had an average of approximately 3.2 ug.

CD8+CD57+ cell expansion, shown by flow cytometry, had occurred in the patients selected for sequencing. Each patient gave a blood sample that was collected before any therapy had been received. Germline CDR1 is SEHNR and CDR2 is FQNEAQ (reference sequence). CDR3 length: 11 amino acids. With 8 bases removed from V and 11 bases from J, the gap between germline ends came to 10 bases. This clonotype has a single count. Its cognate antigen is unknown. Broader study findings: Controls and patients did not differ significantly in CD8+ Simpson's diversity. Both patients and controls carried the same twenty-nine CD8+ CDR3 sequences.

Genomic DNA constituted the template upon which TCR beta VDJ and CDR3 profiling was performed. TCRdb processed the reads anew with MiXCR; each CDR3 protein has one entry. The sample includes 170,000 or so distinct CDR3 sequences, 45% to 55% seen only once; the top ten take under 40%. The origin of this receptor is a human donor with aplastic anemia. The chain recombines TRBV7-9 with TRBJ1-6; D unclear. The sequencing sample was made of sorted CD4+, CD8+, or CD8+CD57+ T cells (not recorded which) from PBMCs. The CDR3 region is CASGEAPPLHF. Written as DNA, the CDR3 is TGTGCCAGCGGGGAGGCACCACCCCTCCACTTT.